What follows are 15 T cell receptor beta chains derived from one specimen sequenced in a study of T cells expressing NK-cell markers. TCRdb re-called the 5' RACE reads; one entry per CDR3 protein, DNA not given. This table lists fewer than 400,000 distinct CDR3 sequences. Source material: blood T cells: a sorted CD56 or NKG2C T cell subset, CD4+ or CD8+ T cells, or bulk PBMC T cells (not recorded which). The receptor set was obtained from a man aged 18 to 69 in good health.

This rearrangement joins TRBV7-9 to TRBJ1-2; absent DNA, TCRdb's TRBD1 call cannot be checked. The CDR3 sequence is 14 residues long. CDR1 and CDR2 (germline): SEHNR, FQNEAQ (reference sequence). The CDR3 protein is CASSSKLPPPGYTF.

V and J are TRBV6-2 or TRBV6-3 and TRBJ1-4; checking the TCRdb D call of TRBD1 is not possible without DNA. CDR3 length equals 16 residues. Germline assignment: CDR1 MNHEY and CDR2 SVGEGT. The CDR3 protein is CASSSRSRDIQEKLFF.

The chain recombines TRBV7-2 with TRBJ1-2. CDR1 is SGHTA, CDR2 FQGNSA, per germline. This CDR3 is 14 amino acids long. The CDR3 sequence is CASSLAQRSYGYTF.

CDR3 region: CASSKKQTGLGNIQYF. The chain links TRBV5-4 to TRBJ2-4; the D call of TRBD1 rests on TCRdb alone, since no DNA is present to check it. The CDR3 loop spans 16 amino acids. CDR1 and CDR2 from the germline V gene are SGHNT and YYREEE (reference sequence).

The rearrangement uses TRBV7-6 and TRBJ2-1; TCRdb gives TRBD1 as the D gene, but with no DNA this cannot be confirmed. Germline CDR1 is SGHVS and CDR2 is FNYEAQ. This CDR3 spans 16 amino acids. This CDR3 is CASSLRGTAVANEQFF.

This rearrangement joins TRBV3-1 to TRBJ1-5; without DNA, the TCRdb call of TRBD1 cannot be checked. The CDR3 has 14 residues. Germline lookup yields CDR1 LGHDT and CDR2 YNNKEL (reference sequence). The CDR3: CASSQGTAYQPQHF.

The chain recombines TRBV28 with TRBJ1-2. The CDR3 is 12 residues long. Germline V lookup: CDR1 MDHEN, CDR2 SYDVKM. The chain's CDR3 is CASRLSMYGYTF.

V gene TRBV6-5 combines with J gene TRBJ1-2; with no DNA, the TCRdb D assignment of TRBD1 cannot be verified. Looked up from germline, CDR1 is MNHEY and CDR2 is SVGAGI. The CDR3 extends over 15 amino acids. The CDR3 spells CASSYLLGQSYGYTF.

The V call is TRBV6-1, the J call TRBJ2-5; TCRdb's D call of TRBD1 is untestable without DNA. CDR1 MNHNS and CDR2 SASEGT come from the germline V gene. This CDR3 has 14 residues. CDR3 in amino acids: CASSRDRVGETQYF.

The rearrangement joins TRBV20-1 to TRBJ2-5; TCRdb's assignment of TRBD2 cannot be checked, as there is no DNA. Germline values: CDR1 DFQATT, CDR2 SNEGSKA (reference sequence). The CDR3 spans 14 residues. CDR3 region: CSTSSRTGQETQYF.

The chain has TRBV5-1 and TRBJ2-2; TCRdb gives TRBD2 as the D gene, but with no DNA this cannot be confirmed. CDR3 size: 14 residues. Germline CDR1 and CDR2: SGHRS and YFSETQ. This CDR3 reads CASSPTALWGELFF.

This chain connects TRBV3-1 to TRBJ2-5; absent DNA, TCRdb's TRBD1 call cannot be checked. CDR1 LGHDT and CDR2 YNNKEL come from the germline V gene (reference sequence). The CDR3 spans 15 residues. The CDR3 protein is CASSSVRGGLETQYF.

The J gene is TRBJ2-3, the V gene TRBV12-5; TCRdb picks TRBD1, but there is no DNA to check that call. The CDR3 contains 16 residues. CDR1 LGHNT and CDR2 FRNRAP come from the germline V gene. The CDR3 spells CASGRDRPVVGGTQYF.

The rearrangement joins TRBV12-3 or TRBV12-4 to TRBJ2-5. The CDR3 contains 12 residues. The CDR3 region is CASSSRKETQYF.

V gene TRBV11-2 combines with J gene TRBJ1-3. Germline V gene lookup returns CDR1 SGHAT and CDR2 FQNNGV. CDR3 length: 16 residues. CDR3 sequence: CASSLGLADSGNTIYF.